This TCR beta chain was found in a study of T-cell reconstitution after alpha-beta-depleted transplantation in children. It was with unique molecular identifiers that the TCRbeta library was prepared. TCRdb reprocessed the PCR reads with MiXCR, giving one entry per CDR3 protein. The repertoire holds about 480,000 distinct CDR3 sequences, with approximately 12% as singletons. The V gene end was trimmed by 3 bases and the J gene end by 3 bases; junction bases not matched to a gene: 6. This CDR3 region has 18 residues. The germline V gene has CDR1 SGHVS and CDR2 FQNEAQ. The chain recombines TRBV7-8 with TRBJ1-6; TRBD1 agrees at 12 bases. This clonotype was obtained from a human donor who donated a stem cell graft to a child with combined immunodeficiency. The sequencing here drew on PBMCs from the stem cell graft donor, taken from the stem cell graft. CDR3 DNA: TGTGCCAGCAGCTTCCCGGGACAGGGGGCGAACTATAATTCACCCCTCCACTTT. This translates into CASSFPGQGANYNSPLHF.